Here is one TCR beta chain with its context. Profiled with immunoSEQ multiplex PCR; TCRdb holds only in-frame clones, not every one. The sample has 65,000 to 70,000 clones; about 95% are singletons. This sample was included in a study of shared T cell receptors in the human thymus. CDR3 length equals 17 residues. The germline gives CDR1 LGHNA, CDR2 YSLEER. Deletions cut 5 bases from V and 2 bases from J, with 22 bases between. V gene TRBV4-3 combines with J gene TRBJ2-7; D assignment may be TRBD1 or TRBD2 (5 bases each). Specimen: thymocytes. The sequence was collected from a human donor. The CDR3 sequence is CASSERPGTPGPYEQYF. The DNA for the CDR3 is TGCGCCAGCAGCGAGAGACCCGGGACCCCCGGACCCTACGAGCAGTACTTC.